This T cell receptor beta chain was captured in a study of cytomegalovirus exposure and HLA in healthy donors (dated by TCRdb to the late 2010s). Concerning the study at large: According to an earlier analysis of a few hundred of the donors, about 180 million T cells yielded 117 million unique TCR beta sequences and 250 to 350 Gb of sequence data. The later analysis used no new phenotypic data to find candidate immune exposures, relying instead on TCR beta sequences and their occurrence across donors. Of the roughly 410 genotyped donors, 65% to 90% were placed in the genetic ancestry cluster associated with self-reported Caucasian donors. The number of typed donors differed by locus: roughly 629-630 for A, B, C, DRB1 and DQB1; approximately 520 for DQA1; around 610 for DPA1; and 400 to 480 for DPB1. To predict cytomegalovirus infection status, the study combined high-throughput TCR immunosequencing, statistical association of individual TCRs with disease status, and machine learning. Using immunosequencing, the study profiled T cell repertoires from 666 subjects and related those repertoires to cytomegalovirus serostatus. To study patterns of TCR occurrence, a later analysis re-analyzed previously published TCR beta repertoires from 550 to 800 donors and added high-resolution HLA genotyping. The study was designed to test whether signatures of past pathogen exposure could be identified by cataloging public T cell receptors. In addition to the first cohort of 666 subjects, a separate validation cohort of some 120 different subjects was used. All discovery cohort repertoires had been generated on a single sequencing platform. Alongside the repertoire data, information on donor age, sex, ethnicity and CMV serostatus was compiled. Class I and class II HLA loci were covered by the typing at four-digit resolution. In an earlier analysis of roughly 540 of the donors, high-throughput TCR beta sequencing was used to judge whether each TCR beta V gene segment behaved as functional or pseudogenic. Approximately 310 gigabases of sequencing data and some 85 million unique TCR sequences were included in an early release covering around 600 HLA-typed donors. A later genetic analysis used genome-wide SNP genotypes for about 60% of the roughly 700 donors, treating that subset as a discovery cohort. Because of strong linkage in the cohort, five DR-DQ haplotypes were treated as single units for association and clustering. Among some 410 genotyped donors of the cohort, an average of approximately 230,000 unique TCR beta nucleotide sequences were sequenced per donor, approximately 20% of them non-productive. The research as a whole found: In a later genetic analysis, a missense DCLRE1C variant was associated with V-gene and J-gene trimming of TCR beta chains, and the association was replicated in an independent cohort. In an earlier analysis of about 600 of the donors, most TCR beta V segments appeared in productive rearrangements about 87% or about 30% of the time, broadly matching IMGT annotations. A few of the identified cytomegalovirus-associated TCR beta chains were confirmed in vitro to be specific for cytomegalovirus antigens. The authors suggested that the approach could potentially be extended to other disease states and immunological phenotypes. Several of the top co-occurrence clusters appeared to be linked to parvovirus B19, influenza, CMV and Epstein-Barr virus, according to a later analysis. A further reported finding was that TCR beta sequences accurately predicted the HLA-A and HLA-B alleles for most subjects in the first cohort. A later analysis associated about 16,000 TCR beta sequences with specific HLA alleles at a false discovery rate of 0.05. Because some donors lacked HLA typing at each locus, the association tests relied only on the typed subset. In the study, some 180 TCR beta chains were listed as associated with cytomegalovirus. In both the original and validation cohorts, the classifier was reported to diagnose cytomegalovirus status with high specificity and sensitivity. Compared with the approximately 720-donor mean, donors in an Asian-associated ancestry cluster had fewer N-insertions in productive TCRs, according to a later genetic analysis. Most TCR sequences were seen in very few donors, while some public TCRs were found in many individuals. The earlier analysis of approximately 590 of the donors excluded fewer than 20 rarely observed V segments, including chromosome 9 orphons, because counts were too low. Only TCR beta chains were sequenced in this cohort, and the absence of alpha or paired-chain data limited detectable features. Compared with equally common non-associated chains, HLA-associated TCR beta chains in a later analysis were more clonally expanded and had lower generation probabilities. A cluster of highly shared sequence variants was judged likely to represent a technical artifact of the sequencing pipeline. Sequencing depth was assumed to be roughly uniform across donors in the presence/absence analyses, though that assumption may not hold. In a later analysis, TCR association rates were found to vary across HLA loci, with the most associated TCRs seen for DRB1 alleles and the fewest for HLA-C alleles. The only immune exposure information available for the cohort was CMV serostatus. Some IMGT-functional V segments, including TRBV6-2 and TRBV6-3, could not be distinguished by the 87-base-pair reads and were therefore excluded. When HLA alleles, especially DR and DQ, strongly co-occurred, attributing TCR associations to individual alleles was difficult. Correlated functional status among segregating V segments might be attributable to linkage disequilibrium, but an unknown experimental factor could not be ruled out. According to a later analysis, most CMV-associated TCR beta chains appeared to be HLA-restricted, and the HLA associations seemed to be driven largely by CMV exposure.

As regards this clone: Its specific antigen is unknown. Base-call qualities are not available, and no considerably larger clone is one nucleotide away.

The library was built by means of the immunoSEQ multiplex PCR assay. For the multiplex PCR, a mixture combining 60 forward primers for TCR Vbeta segments and 13 reverse primers for TCR Jbeta segments was used. Amplification of the CDR3 region of rearranged TCR beta genes was performed with a multiplex PCR assay on genomic DNA. On the Illumina HiSeq System, the amplified TCR beta libraries were sequenced as 87-base-pair reads. The published analysis was carried out like this. In a later analysis, roughly 80 million unique TCR beta chains were counted across the roughly 610 repertoires, and roughly 11 million of these chains were shared by at least two donors. Raw reads were error-corrected and collapsed into unique sequences with a nearest-neighbor algorithm that merged closely related sequences to remove PCR and sequencing errors. Alignment of CDR3 sequences to IMGT reference sequences was used to assign V, D and J gene segments. For a sequence to be retained, at least a six-nucleotide match to both a V gene segment and a J gene segment was required. Rearrangements were classified as productive when the CDR3 lacked stop codons and remained in frame with V and J, and all other rearrangements were classified as non-productive. CDR3 was defined according to IMGT convention as the region running from the second conserved V-encoded cysteine to the conserved J-encoded phenylalanine. The earlier analysis of roughly 590 of the donors excluded any sequence lacking an unambiguous match to a single V gene segment. In an earlier analysis of 500 to 750 of the donors, V segments were called functional above 56.7% productive rearrangements and were called segregating when the between-donor standard deviation exceeded 5%. To diagnose cytomegalovirus status from the catalog of TCR beta chain sequences, a statistical classification framework was built. V and J gene assignment, in a later analysis, came from comparing TCR nucleotide sequences with IMGT/GENE-DB human TR gene sequences. Using the TCRdist pipeline, a later analysis assigned CDR3 sequences along with most-parsimonious VDJ recombination scenarios. In a later analysis, each TCR beta chain was defined by its CDR3 amino acid sequence together with its V-gene family, and reads lacking a unique V-gene family were excluded. A later analysis removed several hundred highly shared, low-generation-probability nucleotide sequences to deal with suspected cross-contamination and a sequencing artifact. For each public chain, a later analysis derived a clonal expansion index from normalized ranks of inferred template counts within each repertoire. Generation probabilities in a later analysis came from a VDJ recombination model fitted to out-of-frame rearrangements, and those results were checked against IGoR. In a later analysis, hypergeometric tests were used to score TCR-TCR, TCR-HLA and TCR-CMV co-occurrence, with a repertoire-size bias correction applied to TCR pairs. In a later analysis, false discovery rates were estimated by permuting HLA or CMV assignments 20 times. In a later analysis, co-occurring TCRs were grouped using DBSCAN, and TCRdist sequence similarity was added for clustering within HLA-allele-positive subsets. Repertoires with fewer than 30,000 or more than 120,000 public chains, plus five repertoires with anomalous nucleotide sharing, were excluded from co-occurrence clustering. Here the immuneACCESS table is served through TCRdb, limited to in-frame sequences with V and J called. Missing clones are a known gap in these copies; in checked studies unresolved V genes cover under half, and the rest lacks a known reason. V and J calls and clone size are as listed in that table; D and trimming were resolved from the DNA. This sample has some 130,000 clones in its table, and approximately 80% of those were observed once. Together, the top ten hold about 2.6% of the sample.

The cohort comprised some 680 healthy bone marrow donors. Cohort members were all nominally healthy when sampled, although unrecorded immune exposures were likely present. The donor was CMV seronegative and was included in the group of hundreds of seronegative cohort members. Each donor provided a peripheral blood sample, and peripheral blood mononuclear cells were used for TCR beta sequencing. The Qiagen DNeasy Blood Extraction Kit was used to extract genomic DNA from the blood cell samples. The germline V gene encodes CDR1 SQVTM and CDR2 ANQGSEA. Counted from cysteine to phenylalanine, this CDR3 has 16 amino acids. Of the read, only the CDR3 DNA is kept; its 48 bases are in frame from base 1.

This clonotype originated in a man aged 25 to 40 in good health and CMV-seronegative. The sequence joins TRBV29-1 to TRBJ2-5; 8 bases in between match TRBD1. The J call may be incorrect, as the DNA end agrees better with TRBJ2-7. Specimen: PBMCs. The sequence in DNA is TGCAGCGTGGCCCTGGGGCAGGGGGCTTCCCCCTACGAGCAGTACTTC. Translated, it gives CSVALGQGASPYEQYF.